This T cell receptor (beta chain) was observed in a study of T cell repertoires in cytomegalovirus infection. Study context: CMV infection together with matching HLA type was indicated by public TCR beta signatures. Notes on the study in general: Predominance within the ex vivo response was attributable to HLA-C-restricted CMV-specific TCR beta clonotypes. Carriers of CMV plus the relevant HLA were identified by cumulative public TCR beta family frequency.

TCRdb reprocessed the reads via MiXCR and lists one record per CDR3 protein. In the table there are 450,000 to 600,000 distinct CDR3 sequences, approximately 10% of which are singletons. This clonotype was seen many times. Its antigen remains unidentified. Germline-derived CDR1 and CDR2 are SGHKS and YYEKEE (reference sequence). The CDR3 is 14 amino acids. J lost 6 bases, V lost 5 bases, and 7 bases had no gene match. This clonotype was sampled from a human donor in good health (CMV status not recorded). Some clones in this sample may be carry-over from other donors' samples. This chain uses TRBV5-5 with TRBJ1-2; TRBD1 matches at 10 bases. Sequences were obtained from PBMCs. The CDR3 loop is CASRGGTGVDGYTF. The DNA for the CDR3 is TGTGCCAGCAGGGGTGGGACAGGGGTTGATGGCTACACCTTC.